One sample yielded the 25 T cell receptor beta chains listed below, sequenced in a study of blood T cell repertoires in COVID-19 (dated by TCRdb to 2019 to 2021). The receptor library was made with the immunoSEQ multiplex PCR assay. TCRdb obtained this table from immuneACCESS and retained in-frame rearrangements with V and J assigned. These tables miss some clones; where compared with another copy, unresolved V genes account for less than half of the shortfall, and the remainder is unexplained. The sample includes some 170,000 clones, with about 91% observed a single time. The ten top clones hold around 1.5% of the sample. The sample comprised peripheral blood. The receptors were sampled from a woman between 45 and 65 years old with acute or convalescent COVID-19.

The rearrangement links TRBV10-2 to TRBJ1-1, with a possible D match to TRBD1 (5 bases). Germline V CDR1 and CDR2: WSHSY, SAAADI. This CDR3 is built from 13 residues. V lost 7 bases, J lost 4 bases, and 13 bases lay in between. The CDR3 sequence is CASKPRVGTEAFF. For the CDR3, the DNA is TGCGCCAGCAAACCCAGGGTTGGCACTGAAGCTTTCTTT.

The CDR3 loop reads CASSPDRDTEAFF. The DNA of the CDR3 is TGCGCCAGCAGCCCAGACAGAGACACTGAAGCTTTCTTT. The rearrangement uses TRBV5-1 and TRBJ1-1, with D possibly matching TRBD1 (5 bases). This CDR3 comprises 13 residues. CDR1 and CDR2 from the germline V gene are SGHRS and YFSETQ. The V end was cut by 4 bases, the J end by 3 bases, with 10 bases between. The variable domain in full, with the rest retrieved from reference TRBV5-1 and TRBJ1-1, is KAGVTQTPRYLIKTRGQQVTLSCSPISGHRSVSWYQQTPGQGLQFLFEYFSETQRNKGNFPGRFSGRQFSNSRSEMNVSTLELGDSALYLCASSPDRDTEAFFGQGTRLTVV.

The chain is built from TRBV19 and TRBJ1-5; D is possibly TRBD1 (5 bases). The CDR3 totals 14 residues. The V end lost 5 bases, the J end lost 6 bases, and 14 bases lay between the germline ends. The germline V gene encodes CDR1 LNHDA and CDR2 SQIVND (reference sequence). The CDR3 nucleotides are TGTGCCAGTAGTTCCGACAGTCGCCGTCAGCCCCAGCATTTT. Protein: CASSSDSRRQPQHF.

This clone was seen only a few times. The CDR3 protein is CASSLTTAGGAFSGEQYF. The CDR3 coding sequence is TGTGCCAGCAGCTTAACCACGGCGGGAGGTGCTTTTAGCGGCGAGCAGTACTTC. This chain joins TRBV7-6 and TRBJ2-7, with 8 nucleotides matching TRBD2. The CDR3 has 18 residues. The germline CDR1 and CDR2 sequences are SGHVS and FNYEAQ. V dropped 2 bases and J dropped 6; count of bases not matched to a gene: 18.

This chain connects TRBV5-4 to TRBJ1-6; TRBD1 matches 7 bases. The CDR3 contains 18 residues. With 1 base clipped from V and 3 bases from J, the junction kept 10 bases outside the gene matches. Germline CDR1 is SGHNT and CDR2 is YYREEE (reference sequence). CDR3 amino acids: CASSLKTGSKDYNSPLHF. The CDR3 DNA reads TGTGCCAGCAGCTTGAAGACAGGGAGTAAGGACTATAATTCACCCCTCCACTTT.

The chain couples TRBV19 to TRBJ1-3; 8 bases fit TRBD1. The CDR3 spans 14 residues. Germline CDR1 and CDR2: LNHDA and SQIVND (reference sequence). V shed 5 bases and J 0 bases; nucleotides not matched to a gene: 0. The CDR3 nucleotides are TGTGCCAGTAGTGACAGGGGCTCTGGAAACACCATATATTTT. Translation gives CASSDRGSGNTIYF.

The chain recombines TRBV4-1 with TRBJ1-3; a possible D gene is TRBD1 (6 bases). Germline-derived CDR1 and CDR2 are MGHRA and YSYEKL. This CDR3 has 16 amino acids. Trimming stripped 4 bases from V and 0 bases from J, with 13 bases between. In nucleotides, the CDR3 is TGCGCCAGCAGCCTAACAGGGACCTTCTCTGGAAACACCATATATTTT. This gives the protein CASSLTGTFSGNTIYF.

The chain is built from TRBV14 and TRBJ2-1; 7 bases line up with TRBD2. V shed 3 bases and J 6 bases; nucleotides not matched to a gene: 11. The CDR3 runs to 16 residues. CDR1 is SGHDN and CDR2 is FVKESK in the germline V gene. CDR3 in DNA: TGTGCCAGCAGCCATCCTACTAGCGTGTTGGGCAATGAGCAGTTCTTC. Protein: CASSHPTSVLGNEQFF.

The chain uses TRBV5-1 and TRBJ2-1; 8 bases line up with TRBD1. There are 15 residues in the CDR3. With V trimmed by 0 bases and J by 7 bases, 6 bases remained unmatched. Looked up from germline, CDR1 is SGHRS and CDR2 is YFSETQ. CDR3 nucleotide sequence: TGCGCCAGCAGCTTGGGGACAGGGAGTATGAATGAGCAGTTCTTC. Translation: CASSLGTGSMNEQFF. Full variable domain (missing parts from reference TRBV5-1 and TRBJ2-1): KAGVTQTPRYLIKTRGQQVTLSCSPISGHRSVSWYQQTPGQGLQFLFEYFSETQRNKGNFPGRFSGRQFSNSRSEMNVSTLELGDSALYLCASSLGTGSMNEQFFGPGTRLTVL.

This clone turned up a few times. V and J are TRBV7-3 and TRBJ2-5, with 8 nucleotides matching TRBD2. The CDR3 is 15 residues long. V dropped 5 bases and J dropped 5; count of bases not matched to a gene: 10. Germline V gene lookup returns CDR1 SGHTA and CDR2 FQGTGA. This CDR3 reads CASSARPGLGETQYF. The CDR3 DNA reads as TGTGCCAGCAGCGCTAGACCGGGACTAGGGGAGACCCAGTACTTC.

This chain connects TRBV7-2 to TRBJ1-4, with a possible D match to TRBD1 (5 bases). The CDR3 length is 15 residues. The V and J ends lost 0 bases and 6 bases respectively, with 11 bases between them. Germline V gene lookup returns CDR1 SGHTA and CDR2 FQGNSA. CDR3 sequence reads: CASSLAGTGDEKLFF. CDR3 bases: TGTGCCAGCAGCTTAGCCGGGACGGGAGATGAAAAACTGTTTTTT.

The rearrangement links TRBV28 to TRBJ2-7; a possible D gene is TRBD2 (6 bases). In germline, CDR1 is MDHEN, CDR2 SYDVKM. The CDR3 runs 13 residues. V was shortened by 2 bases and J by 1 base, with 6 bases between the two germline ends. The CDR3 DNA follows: TGTGCCAGCAGTTTAGGAGGGTCCTACGAGCAGTACTTC. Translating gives CASSLGGSYEQYF.

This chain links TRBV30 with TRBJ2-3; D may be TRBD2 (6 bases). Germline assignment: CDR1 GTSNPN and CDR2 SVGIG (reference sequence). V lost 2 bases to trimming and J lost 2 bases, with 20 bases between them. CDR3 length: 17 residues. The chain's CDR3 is CAWSSPGIAEFTDTQYF. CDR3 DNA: TGTGCCTGGAGTTCTCCGGGAATAGCGGAGTTCACAGATACGCAGTATTTT.

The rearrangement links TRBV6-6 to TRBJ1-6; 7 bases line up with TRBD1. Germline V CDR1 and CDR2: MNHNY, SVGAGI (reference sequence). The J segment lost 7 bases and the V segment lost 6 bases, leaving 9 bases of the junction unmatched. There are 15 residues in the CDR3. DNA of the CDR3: TGTGCCAGCAGATATAAGGGGGCCGGGAATTCACCCCTCCACTTT. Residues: CASRYKGAGNSPLHF.

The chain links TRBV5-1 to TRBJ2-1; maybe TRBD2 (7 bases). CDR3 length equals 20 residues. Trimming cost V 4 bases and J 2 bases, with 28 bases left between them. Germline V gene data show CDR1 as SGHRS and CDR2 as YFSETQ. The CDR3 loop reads CASSESGGSGSRGAYNEQFF. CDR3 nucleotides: TGCGCCAGCAGCGAATCCGGCGGGAGTGGATCGAGGGGGGCCTACAATGAGCAGTTCTTC.

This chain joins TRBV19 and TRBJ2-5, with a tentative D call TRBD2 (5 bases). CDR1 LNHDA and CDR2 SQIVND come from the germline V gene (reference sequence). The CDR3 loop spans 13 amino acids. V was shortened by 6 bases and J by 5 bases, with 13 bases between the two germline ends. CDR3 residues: CASSPQRFETQYF. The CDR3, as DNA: TGTGCCAGTAGCCCCCAGCGGTTCGAGACCCAGTACTTC. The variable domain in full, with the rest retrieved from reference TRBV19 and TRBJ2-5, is DGGITQSPKYLFRKEGQNVTLSCEQNLNHDAMYWYRQDPGQGLRLIYYSQIVNDFQKGDIAEGYSVSREKKESFPLTVTSAQKNPTAFYLCASSPQRFETQYFGPGTRLLVL.

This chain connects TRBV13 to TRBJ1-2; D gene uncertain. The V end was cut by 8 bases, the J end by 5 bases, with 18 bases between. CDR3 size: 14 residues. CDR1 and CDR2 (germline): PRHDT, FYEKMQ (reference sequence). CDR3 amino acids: CASFRTGETYGYTF. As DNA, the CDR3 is TGTGCCAGCTTCCGTACGGGTGAGACGTATGGCTACACCTTC.

CDR3 DNA: TGTGCCAGCAGCTCCGACAGGACTAGCACTTGGACAGATACGCAGTATTTT. Translation gives CASSSDRTSTWTDTQYF. The V and J genes are TRBV7-8 and TRBJ2-3, with 8 bases that match TRBD2. CDR1 and CDR2 (germline): SGHVS, FQNEAQ. This CDR3 is built from 17 residues. V was clipped by 4 bases and J by 3 bases; unmatched bases: 12.

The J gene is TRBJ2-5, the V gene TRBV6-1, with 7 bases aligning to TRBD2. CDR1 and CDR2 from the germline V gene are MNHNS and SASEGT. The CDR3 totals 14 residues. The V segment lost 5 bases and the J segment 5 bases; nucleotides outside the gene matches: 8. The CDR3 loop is CASSSLTSRETQYF. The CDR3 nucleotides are TGTGCCAGCAGTTCCCTGACTAGCAGGGAGACCCAGTACTTC.

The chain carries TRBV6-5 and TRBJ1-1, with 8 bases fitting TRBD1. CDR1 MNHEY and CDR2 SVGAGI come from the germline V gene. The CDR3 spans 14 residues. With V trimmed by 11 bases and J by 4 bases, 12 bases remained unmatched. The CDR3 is CASKNRGIGTEAFF. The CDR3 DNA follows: TGTGCCTCAAAGAACAGGGGGATAGGCACTGAAGCTTTCTTT.

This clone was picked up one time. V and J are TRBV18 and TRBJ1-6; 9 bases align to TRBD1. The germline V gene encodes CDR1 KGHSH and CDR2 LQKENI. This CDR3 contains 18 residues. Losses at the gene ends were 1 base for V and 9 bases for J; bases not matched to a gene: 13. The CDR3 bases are TGTGCCAGCTCACCACAACGGACAGGGGAGACCCTCGGTTCACCCCTCCACTTT. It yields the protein CASSPQRTGETLGSPLHF.

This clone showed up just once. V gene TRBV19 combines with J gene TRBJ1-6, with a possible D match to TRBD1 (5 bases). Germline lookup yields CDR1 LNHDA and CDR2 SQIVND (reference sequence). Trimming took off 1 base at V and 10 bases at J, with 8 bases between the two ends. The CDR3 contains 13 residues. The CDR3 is CASSIGRESPLHF. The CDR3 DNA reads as TGTGCCAGTAGTATAGGCAGGGAATCACCCCTCCACTTT.

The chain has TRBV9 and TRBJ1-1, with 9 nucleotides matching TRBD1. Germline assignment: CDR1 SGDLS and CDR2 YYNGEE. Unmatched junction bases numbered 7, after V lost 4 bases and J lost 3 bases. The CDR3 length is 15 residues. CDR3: CASSPRQGEYTEAFF. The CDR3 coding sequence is TGTGCCAGCAGCCCCAGACAGGGGGAATACACTGAAGCTTTCTTT.

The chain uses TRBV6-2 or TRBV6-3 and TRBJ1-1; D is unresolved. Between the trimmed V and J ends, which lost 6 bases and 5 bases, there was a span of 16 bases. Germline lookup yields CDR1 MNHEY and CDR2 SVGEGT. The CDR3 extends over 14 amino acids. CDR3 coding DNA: TGTGCCAGCAGCCGCGACATGGGGAGGACTGAAGCTTTCTTT. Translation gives CASSRDMGRTEAFF.

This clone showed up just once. CDR3 DNA: TGCGCCAGCAGCCAAGAACGACGACTAGCAGATACGCAGTATTTT. Residues: CASSQERRLADTQYF. This chain connects TRBV4-1 to TRBJ2-3; maybe TRBD2 (6 bases). This CDR3 has 15 amino acids. Trimming shortened V by 0 bases and J by 4 bases, and 11 bases separated the two germline ends. Germline V lookup: CDR1 MGHRA, CDR2 YSYEKL.